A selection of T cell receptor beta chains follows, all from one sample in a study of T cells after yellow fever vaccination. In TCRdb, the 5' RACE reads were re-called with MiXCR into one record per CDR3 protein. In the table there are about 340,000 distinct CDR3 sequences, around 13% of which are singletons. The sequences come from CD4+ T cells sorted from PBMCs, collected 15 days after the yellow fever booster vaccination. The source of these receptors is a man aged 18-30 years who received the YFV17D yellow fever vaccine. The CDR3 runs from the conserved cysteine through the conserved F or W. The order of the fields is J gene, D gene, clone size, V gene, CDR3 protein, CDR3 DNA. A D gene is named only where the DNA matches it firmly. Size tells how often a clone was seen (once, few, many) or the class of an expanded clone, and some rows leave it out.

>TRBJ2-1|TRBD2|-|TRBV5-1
CASSLVSGGAGWQFF
TGCGCCAGCAGCTTGGTTAGCGGGGGAGCCGGTTGGCAGTTCTTC
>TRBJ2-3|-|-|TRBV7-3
CASSLLGAGTDTQYF
TGTGCCAGCAGCTTATTGGGGGCGGGAACAGATACGCAGTATTTT
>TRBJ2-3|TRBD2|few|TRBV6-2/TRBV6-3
CASRERGDTDTQYF
TGTGCCAGCAGGGAGCGGGGGGACACAGATACGCAGTATTTT
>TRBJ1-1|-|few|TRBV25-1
CASSEYGGPKGTEAFF
TGTGCCAGCAGTGAATACGGGGGCCCGAAGGGGACTGAAGCTTTCTTT
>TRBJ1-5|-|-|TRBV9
CASSVAPTVDQPQHF
TGTGCCAGCAGCGTAGCTCCGACAGTTGATCAGCCCCAGCATTTT
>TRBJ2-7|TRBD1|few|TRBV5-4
CASSLGRQGAYEQYF
TGTGCCAGCAGCTTGGGGCGCCAGGGGGCTTACGAGCAGTACTTC
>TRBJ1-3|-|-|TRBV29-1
CSAAVPGNTIYF
TGCAGCGCGGCGGTCCCTGGAAACACCATATATTTT
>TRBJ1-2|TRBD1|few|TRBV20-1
CSTDRRPYGYTF
TGCAGCACGGACAGGCGCCCCTATGGCTACACCTTC
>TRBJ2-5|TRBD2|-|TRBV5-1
CASSYLAGGSTKTQYF
TGCGCCAGCAGCTATTTAGCGGGGGGTTCGACGAAGACCCAGTACTTC
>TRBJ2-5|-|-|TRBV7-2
CASSLGRLETQYF
TGTGCCAGCAGCTTAGGCAGGTTGGAGACCCAGTACTTC
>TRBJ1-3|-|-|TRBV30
CAWNRDGNTIYF
TGTGCCTGGAATCGGGATGGAAACACCATATATTTT
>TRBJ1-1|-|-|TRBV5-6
CASSPTNLNTEAFF
TGTGCCAGCAGCCCTACTAATCTGAACACTGAAGCTTTCTTT
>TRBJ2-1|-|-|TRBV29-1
CSVNGQGGEQFF
TGCAGCGTCAACGGGCAGGGCGGTGAGCAGTTCTTC
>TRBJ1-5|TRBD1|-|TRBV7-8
CASSLAQGVDQPQHF
TGTGCCAGCAGCTTAGCGCAGGGGGTCGATCAGCCCCAGCATTTT
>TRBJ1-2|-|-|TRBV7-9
CASSLGTVDGYTF
TGTGCCAGCAGCTTAGGAACAGTGGATGGCTACACCTTC
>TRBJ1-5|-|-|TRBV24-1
CATSDTPTWGGSNQPQHF
TGTGCCACCAGTGATACCCCGACATGGGGAGGGTCCAATCAGCCCCAGCATTTT
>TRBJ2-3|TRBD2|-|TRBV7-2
CATKTSGGTDTQYF
TGTGCCACTAAGACTAGCGGGGGGACAGATACGCAGTATTTT
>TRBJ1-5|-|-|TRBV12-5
CASGSGDQPQHF
TGTGCTAGTGGTTCTGGGGACCAGCCCCAGCATTTT
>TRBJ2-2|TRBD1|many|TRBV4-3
CASSPRDRGSTGELFF
TGCGCCAGCAGCCCAAGGGACAGGGGATCTACCGGGGAGCTGTTTTTT
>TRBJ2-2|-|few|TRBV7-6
CASSLQGGLTGELFF
TGTGCCAGCAGCCTGCAGGGGGGATTAACCGGGGAGCTGTTTTTT
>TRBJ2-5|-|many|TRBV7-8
CASSLAYGGRLETQYF
TGTGCCAGCAGCTTAGCGTACGGGGGACGGCTAGAGACCCAGTACTTC
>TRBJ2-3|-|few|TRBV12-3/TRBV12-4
CASSSPGEANTQYF
TGTGCCAGCAGTTCACCGGGGGAAGCTAATACGCAGTATTTT
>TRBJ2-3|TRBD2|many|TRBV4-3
CASSQERERDTQYF
TGCGCCAGCAGCCAAGAGCGGGAGAGAGATACGCAGTATTTT
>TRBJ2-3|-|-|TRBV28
CASSFLEGAREADTQYF
TGTGCCAGCAGTTTTTTGGAGGGGGCGAGGGAGGCGGATACGCAGTATTTT
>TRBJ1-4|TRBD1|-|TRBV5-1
CASSLAGTAYNEKLFF
TGCGCCAGCAGCTTAGCCGGGACAGCGTATAATGAAAAACTGTTTTTT
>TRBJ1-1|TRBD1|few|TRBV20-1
CSAYRQGVNTEAFF
TGCAGTGCTTATAGACAGGGGGTGAACACTGAAGCTTTCTTT
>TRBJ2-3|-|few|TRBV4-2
CASSQRVKGRAPDTQYF
TGTGCCAGCAGCCAGCGGGTGAAGGGAAGGGCGCCAGATACGCAGTATTTT
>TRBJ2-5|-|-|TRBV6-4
CASSELGSSLQETQYF
TGTGCCAGCAGTGAGCTCGGGAGCTCACTCCAAGAGACCCAGTACTTC
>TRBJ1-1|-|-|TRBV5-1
CASSRSPQETEAFF
TGCGCCAGCAGCAGGAGCCCCCAGGAGACTGAAGCTTTCTTT
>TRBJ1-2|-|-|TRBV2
CASSERQVMGYTF
TGTGCCAGCAGTGAAAGGCAGGTGATGGGCTACACCTTC
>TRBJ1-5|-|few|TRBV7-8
CASSSSSLQPQHF
TGTGCCAGCAGCTCCTCCAGCTTGCAGCCCCAGCATTTT
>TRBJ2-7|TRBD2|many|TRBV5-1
CASSGTSGGYEQYF
TGCGCCAGCAGCGGAACTAGCGGGGGCTACGAGCAGTACTTC
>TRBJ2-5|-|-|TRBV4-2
CASSQDITGSVTQYF
TGTGCCAGCAGCCAAGATATAACGGGGTCTGTGACCCAGTACTTC
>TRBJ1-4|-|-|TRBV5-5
CASSFASEKLFF
TGTGCCAGCAGCTTTGCCTCTGAAAAACTGTTTTTT
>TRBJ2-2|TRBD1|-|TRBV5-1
CASSPGQGANTGELFF
TGCGCCAGCAGCCCGGGACAGGGGGCGAACACCGGGGAGCTGTTTTTT
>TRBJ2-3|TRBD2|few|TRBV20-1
CSASGGLAGAASTDTQYF
TGCAGTGCTAGCGGGGGACTAGCGGGCGCCGCTAGCACAGATACGCAGTATTTT
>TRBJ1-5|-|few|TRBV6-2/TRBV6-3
CASSAGTPGDQPQHF
TGTGCCAGCAGCGCCGGGACACCCGGCGATCAGCCCCAGCATTTT
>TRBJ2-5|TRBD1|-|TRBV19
CARETAIGDRGPAETQYF
TGTGCCAGAGAAACCGCTATCGGGGACAGGGGCCCAGCGGAGACCCAGTACTTC
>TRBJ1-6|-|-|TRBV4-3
CASSRATGTRALHF
TGCGCCAGCAGCCGTGCCACCGGGACGAGGGCCCTCCACTTT
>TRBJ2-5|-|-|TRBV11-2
CASKKSRTPQYF
TGTGCCAGCAAAAAAAGTCGGACGCCCCAGTACTTC
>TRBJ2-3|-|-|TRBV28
CASSLWAGPDTQYF
TGTGCCAGCAGTTTATGGGCCGGGCCAGATACGCAGTATTTT
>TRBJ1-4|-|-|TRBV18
CASSPGEEEKLFF
TGTGCCAGCTCACCCGGGGAGGAGGAAAAACTGTTTTTT
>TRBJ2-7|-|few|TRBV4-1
CASSQYLVSYEQYF
TGCGCCAGCAGCCAATACTTGGTCTCCTACGAGCAGTACTTC
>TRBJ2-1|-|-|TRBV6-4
CASSYNEQFF
TGTGCTAGCTCCTACAATGAGCAGTTCTTC
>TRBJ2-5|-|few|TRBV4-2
CASSQERQAQETQYF
TGTGCCAGCAGCCAAGAACGACAGGCCCAAGAGACCCAGTACTTC
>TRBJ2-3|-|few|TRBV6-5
CASSTLRGRGTDTQYF
TGTGCCAGCAGTACCCTGAGGGGAAGAGGCACAGATACGCAGTATTTT
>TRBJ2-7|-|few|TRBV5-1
CASSLTMGPYEQYF
TGCGCCAGCAGCTTAACGATGGGGCCCTACGAGCAGTACTTC
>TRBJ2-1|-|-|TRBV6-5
CASRLSSLSYNEQFF
TGTGCCAGCAGACTAAGTTCCCTCTCCTACAATGAGCAGTTCTTC
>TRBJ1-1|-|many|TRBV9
CASSVDSIWNTEAFF
TGTGCCAGCAGCGTTGATTCCATTTGGAACACTGAAGCTTTCTTT
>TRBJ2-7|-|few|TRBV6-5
CASSYSESYEQYF
TGTGCCAGCAGTTACTCTGAATCCTACGAGCAGTACTTC
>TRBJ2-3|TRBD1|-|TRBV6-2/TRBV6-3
CASTGTGRHTQYF
TGTGCCAGCACCGGGACAGGGAGGCATACGCAGTATTTT
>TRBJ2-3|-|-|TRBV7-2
CASSLEVTGTDTQYF
TGTGCCAGCAGCTTAGAGGTGACTGGCACAGATACGCAGTATTTT
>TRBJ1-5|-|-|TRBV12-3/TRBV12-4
CASSPRLGGDQPQHF
TGTGCCAGCAGTCCCCGTTTGGGGGGAGACCAGCCCCAGCATTTT
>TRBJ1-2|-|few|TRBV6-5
CASKGGSLLGGYTF
TGTGCCAGCAAAGGTGGGAGTCTCCTTGGTGGCTACACCTTC
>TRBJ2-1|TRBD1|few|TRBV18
CASSPGQGSRSHNEQFF
TGTGCCAGCTCACCCGGACAGGGATCGAGGTCACACAATGAGCAGTTCTTC
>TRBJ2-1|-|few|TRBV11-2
CASSLMSPGAGEQFF
TGTGCCAGCAGCCTCATGAGCCCGGGGGCAGGTGAGCAGTTCTTC
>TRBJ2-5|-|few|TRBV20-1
CSASEHGFQETQYF
TGCAGTGCTAGTGAGCATGGATTCCAAGAGACCCAGTACTTC
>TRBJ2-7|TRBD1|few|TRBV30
CAWSALAAGTVSYEQYF
TGTGCCTGGAGTGCCCTGGCGGCCGGGACAGTCTCCTACGAGCAGTACTTC